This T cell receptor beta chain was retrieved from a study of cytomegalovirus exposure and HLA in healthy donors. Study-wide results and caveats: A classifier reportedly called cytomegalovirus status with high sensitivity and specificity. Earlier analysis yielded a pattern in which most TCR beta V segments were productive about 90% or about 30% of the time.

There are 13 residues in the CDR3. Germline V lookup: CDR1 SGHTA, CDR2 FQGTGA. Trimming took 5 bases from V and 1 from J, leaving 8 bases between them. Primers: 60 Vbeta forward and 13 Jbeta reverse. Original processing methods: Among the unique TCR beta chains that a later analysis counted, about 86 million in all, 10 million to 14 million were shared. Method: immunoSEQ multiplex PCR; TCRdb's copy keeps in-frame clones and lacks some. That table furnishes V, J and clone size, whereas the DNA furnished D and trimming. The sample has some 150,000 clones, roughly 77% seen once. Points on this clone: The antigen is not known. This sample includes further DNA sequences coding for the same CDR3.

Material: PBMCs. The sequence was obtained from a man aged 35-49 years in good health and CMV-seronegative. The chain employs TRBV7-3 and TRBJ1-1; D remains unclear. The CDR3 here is CASSPSGNTEAFF. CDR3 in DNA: TGTGCCAGCAGCCCCAGTGGGAACACTGAAGCTTTCTTT.